These 18 T cell receptor beta chains were sequenced from one sample in a study of cytomegalovirus exposure and HLA in healthy donors. The PCR contained 60 Vbeta and 13 Jbeta primers. Here immunoSEQ multiplex PCR was the method, and the copy in TCRdb shows in-frame clones only, minus some. Among 250,000 to 350,000 clones listed, 75% to 90% were seen once. The sequenced material came from PBMCs. The origin of the receptors is a man aged 40-49 years in good health and CMV-seropositive.

This chain uses TRBV7-9 with TRBJ2-7; 9 nucleotides align to TRBD1. Germline CDR1 SEHNR, CDR2 FQNEAQ (reference sequence). The CDR3 covers 14 residues. The trim removed 3 bases at V and 2 bases at J, leaving 2 bases unmatched. The chain's CDR3 is CASSFWDRAYEQYF. The CDR3 region has the DNA TGTGCCAGCAGCTTCTGGGACAGGGCCTACGAGCAGTACTTC.

The V call is TRBV5-8, the J call TRBJ2-5, with 12 nucleotides matching TRBD2. V lost 4 bases, J lost 4 bases, and 5 bases stayed unmatched. Germline-derived CDR1 and CDR2 are SGHTS and YDEGEE. The CDR3 spans 15 residues. The chain's CDR3 is CASSRRLAGAETQYF. Written as DNA, the CDR3 is TGTGCCAGCAGCCGCCGACTAGCGGGAGCAGAGACCCAGTACTTC. The entire variable domain, with the rest obtained from reference TRBV5-8 and TRBJ2-5, is as follows: EAGVTQSPTHLIKTRGQQATLRCSPISGHTSVYWYQQALGLGLQFLLWYDEGEERNRGNFPPRFSGRQFPNYSSELNVNALELEDSALYLCASSRRLAGAETQYFGPGTRLLVL.

V and J are TRBV9 and TRBJ2-5; 7 nucleotides agree with TRBD1. CDR3 length: 15 amino acids. J lost 1 base, V lost 3 bases, and 6 bases had no gene match. CDR1 SGDLS and CDR2 YYNGEE come from the germline V gene. CDR3 bases: TGTGCCAGCAGCGCACCTGGGACAGCCCAAGAGACCCAGTACTTC. Protein product: CASSAPGTAQETQYF.

Points on this clone: This sample also contains other DNA sequences that code for the same CDR3. The CDR3 reads CASSVGQGYSYEQYF. The CDR3 DNA sequence: TGTGCCAGCAGCGTAGGCCAGGGATACTCCTACGAGCAGTACTTC. The chain employs TRBV9 and TRBJ2-7; D possibly corresponds to TRBD1 (5 bases). The CDR3 covers 15 residues. Germline CDR1 SGDLS, CDR2 YYNGEE. V was pared by 0 bases and J by 0 bases, with 10 bases between.

The CDR3 sequence is CATTLTAEASTDTQYF. DNA of the CDR3: TGTGCCACCACCCTCACAGCGGAAGCTAGCACAGATACGCAGTATTTT. The V and J genes are TRBV15 and TRBJ2-3; a possible D gene is TRBD2 (5 bases). The length of the CDR3 is 16 residues. Germline V gives CDR1 LNHNV, CDR2 YYDKDF (reference sequence). V lost 7 bases and J 0 bases, leaving 17 bases between the germline ends.

As concerns this clone: Other DNA sequences within the sample encode an identical CDR3. The rearrangement uses TRBV7-8 and TRBJ1-1; the match to TRBD1 covers 7 bases. The CDR3 is 13 amino acids. The junction had 4 bases not matched to a gene; V was cut back by 5 bases and J by 4 bases. In germline, CDR1 is SGHVS, CDR2 FQNEAQ. DNA for the CDR3: TGTGCCAGCAGCCTGACAGGGAGCACTGAAGCTTTCTTT. This codes for CASSLTGSTEAFF.

This chain links TRBV4-3 with TRBJ2-7; D remains unclear. The CDR3 has 14 residues. V lost 4 bases and J 2 bases, leaving 12 bases between the germline ends. The germline V gene encodes CDR1 LGHNA and CDR2 YSLEER. CDR3 sequence reads: CASSPETFTYEQYF. The CDR3 nucleotides read TGCGCCAGCAGCCCCGAGACTTTTACCTACGAGCAGTACTTC.

CDR3 sequence (DNA): TGTGCCTGGAGCGCCGGGATTAGCTCTGGAAACACCATATATTTT. It translates to CAWSAGISSGNTIYF. The gene calls are TRBV30 and TRBJ1-3; D uncertain. Deletions cut 3 bases from V and 0 bases from J, with 12 bases between. The germline gives CDR1 GTSNPN, CDR2 SVGIG (reference sequence). There are 15 residues in the CDR3.

The chain carries TRBV7-2 and TRBJ2-2; a possible D gene is TRBD1 (5 bases). The CDR3 is 15 amino acids. V shed 5 bases and J shed 2 bases, with 12 bases lying between them. Germline V gene sequence: CDR1 SGHTA, CDR2 FQGNSA. As DNA, the CDR3 is TGTGCCAGCAGCCCGTCATGGGGCAACACCGGGGAGCTGTTTTTT. Amino acids: CASSPSWGNTGELFF.

This chain uses TRBV28 with TRBJ1-5; TRBD1 matches 11 bases. V was clipped by 5 bases and J by 6 bases; unmatched bases: 6. CDR1 MDHEN and CDR2 SYDVKM come from the germline V gene. The CDR3 has 15 amino acids. The CDR3 sequence is CASSTGTGGLQPQHF. The CDR3 coding sequence is TGTGCCAGCAGTACCGGGACAGGGGGGCTTCAGCCCCAGCATTTT.

The count of this clone is one. The rearrangement joins TRBV7-3 to TRBJ2-2, with TRBD1 matching over 8 bases. V lost 3 bases to trimming and J lost 4 bases; unmatched junction nucleotides: 1. Per the germline V gene, CDR1 is SGHTA and CDR2 is FQGTGA. The CDR3 is 14 amino acids. The CDR3 nucleotides are TGTGCCAGCAGCTTCACAGGGGGCACCGGGGAGCTGTTTTTT. It yields the protein CASSFTGGTGELFF.

The sample holds one count of this clone. The V and J genes are TRBV27 and TRBJ1-5; 9 bases agree with TRBD1. With V trimmed by 5 bases and J by 7 bases, 6 bases remained unmatched. The CDR3 extends over 14 amino acids. Germline V CDR1 and CDR2: MNHEY, SMNVEV (reference sequence). Here the CDR3 reads CASSKQGAEQPQHF. As DNA, the CDR3 is TGTGCCAGCAGTAAACAGGGGGCCGAACAGCCCCAGCATTTT.

The CDR3 DNA follows: TGTGCCAGCAGTTTATACGAGGGAAGTCCAGAGACCCAGTACTTC. It translates to CASSLYEGSPETQYF. The chain links TRBV27 to TRBJ2-5, with D maybe TRBD2 (5 bases). V lost 1 base, J lost 4 bases, and 13 bases lay in between. There are 15 residues in the CDR3. The germline V gene encodes CDR1 MNHEY and CDR2 SMNVEV (reference sequence).

The rearrangement uses TRBV9 and TRBJ2-7; 8 nucleotides agree with TRBD2. The ends lost 0 bases at V and 6 bases at J; junction bases unmatched: 5. The CDR3 length is 14 residues. Germline loops: CDR1 SGDLS, CDR2 YYNGEE. CDR3 sequence (DNA): TGTGCCAGCAGCGTAGCGGGACTAGAGGGCGAGCAGTACTTC. Amino acid sequence: CASSVAGLEGEQYF.

The rearrangement joins TRBV30 to TRBJ2-2; a weak D match, TRBD2 (5 bases). CDR1 is GTSNPN and CDR2 is SVGIG in the germline V gene (reference sequence). Trimming pared 3 bases from V and 5 bases from J, leaving 7 bases between. This CDR3 has 12 amino acids. The CDR3, as DNA: TGTGCCTGGAGCCGGGAAACCGGGGAGCTGTTTTTT. Amino acids: CAWSRETGELFF. Complete variable domain (other parts from reference TRBV30 and TRBJ2-2): SQTIHQWPATLVQPVGSPLSLECTVEGTSNPNLYWYRQAAGRGLQLLFYSVGIGQISSEVPQNLSASRPQDRQFILSSKKLLLSDSGFYLCAWSRETGELFFGEGSRLTVL.

This chain connects TRBV7-3 to TRBJ2-5; 13 bases match TRBD2. The CDR3 covers 15 residues. V was clipped by 4 bases and J by 2 bases; unmatched bases: 1. Germline V CDR1 and CDR2: SGHTA, FQGTGA. The CDR3 loop is CASSSTSGGQETQYF. CDR3 coding DNA: TGTGCCAGCAGCTCGACTAGCGGGGGGCAAGAGACCCAGTACTTC.

The V and J genes are TRBV28 and TRBJ2-7, with a weak D call TRBD2 (6 bases). Germline CDR1 MDHEN, CDR2 SYDVKM. V was trimmed by 1 base and J by 4 bases, leaving 11 bases between them. The CDR3 has 14 residues. The CDR3 DNA follows: TGTGCCAGCAGTTTATTGGAGGGGAAATACGAGCAGTACTTC. Encoded protein: CASSLLEGKYEQYF.

The V and J genes are TRBV19 and TRBJ2-1, with D possibly matching TRBD1 (6 bases). Between the trimmed V and J ends, which lost 4 bases and 0 bases, there was a span of 7 bases. Germline CDR1 reads LNHDA; CDR2 reads SQIVND (reference sequence). The CDR3 totals 14 residues. The CDR3 region is CASSKGVSYNEQFF. The CDR3 nucleotides are TGTGCCAGTAGTAAGGGGGTCTCCTACAATGAGCAGTTCTTC. The variable domain in full, completed from reference TRBV19 and TRBJ2-1, reads DGGITQSPKYLFRKEGQNVTLSCEQNLNHDAMYWYRQDPGQGLRLIYYSQIVNDFQKGDIAEGYSVSREKKESFPLTVTSAQKNPTAFYLCASSKGVSYNEQFFGPGTRLTVL.